These 11 T cell receptor beta chains came from one sample sequenced in a study of T cell changes during pregnancy in multiple sclerosis (dated by TCRdb to about 2019). Library preparation was by the immunoSEQ multiplex PCR assay. TCRdb obtained this table from immuneACCESS and retained in-frame rearrangements with V and J assigned. These tables miss some clones; where compared with another copy, unresolved V genes account for less than half of the shortfall, and the remainder is unexplained. The sample data list fewer than 60,000 clones, and approximately 95% of these were observed just once. Of the sample, 5.5% to 7.5% is held by the ten largest clones. Sample: CD8+ T cells from peripheral blood mononuclear cells, taken in the first trimester of pregnancy. Receptor source: a female donor with multiple sclerosis, enrolled in a pregnancy study.

This chain connects TRBV28 to TRBJ2-5; D is possibly TRBD1 (5 bases). Trimming left V 6 bases short and J 4 bases short, with 15 bases between. The germline gives CDR1 MDHEN, CDR2 SYDVKM. The CDR3 has 14 amino acids. Written as DNA, the CDR3 is TGTGCCAGCAGAGACAGCTACTATGGAGAGACCCAGTACTTC. Residues: CASRDSYYGETQYF.

Here the CDR3 DNA reads TGTGCCAGCAGTGAAGAGGCACTAGCCTTCACCTACGAGCAGTACTTC. This codes for CASSEEALAFTYEQYF. The J gene is TRBJ2-7, the V gene TRBV6-1; D perhaps matches TRBD2 (6 bases). Deletions cut 1 base from V and 2 bases from J, with 15 bases between. Per germline, CDR1 MNHNS and CDR2 SASEGT. The CDR3 runs 16 residues.

This rearrangement joins TRBV6-6 to TRBJ2-2; tentative D call: TRBD2 (5 bases). Trimming removed 7 bases at V and 1 base at J, with 7 bases between. Germline assignment: CDR1 MNHNY and CDR2 SVGAGI (reference sequence). The CDR3 totals 13 residues. The CDR3 region has the DNA TGTGCCAGCAAGGAGGAGAACACCGGGGAGCTGTTTTTT. Its translation: CASKEENTGELFF.

The rearrangement joins TRBV6-1 to TRBJ2-6; weak D call: TRBD2 (6 bases). Germline V gene lookup returns CDR1 MNHNS and CDR2 SASEGT. Trimming pared 8 bases from V and 0 bases from J, leaving 11 bases between. CDR3 size: 15 residues. The CDR3 bases are TGTGCCAGCGAGGAGGGCGACTCTGGGGCCAACGTCCTGACTTTC. Translation: CASEEGDSGANVLTF.

A single count supports this clone. This chain joins TRBV29-1 and TRBJ2-7, with TRBD1 matching over 7 bases. Germline V gene lookup returns CDR1 SQVTM and CDR2 ANQGSEA. The CDR3 runs 13 residues. The J segment lost 3 bases and the V segment lost 6 bases, leaving 8 bases of the junction unmatched. The CDR3: CSVGTAPYYEQYF. The CDR3 coding sequence is TGCAGCGTCGGGACAGCGCCTTACTACGAGCAGTACTTC.

The chain recombines TRBV7-9 with TRBJ1-2; TRBD1 agrees at 9 bases. J lost 7 bases, V lost 9 bases, and 12 bases had no gene match. Germline V lookup: CDR1 SEHNR, CDR2 FQNEAQ (reference sequence). This CDR3 comprises 14 residues. The CDR3 DNA is TGTGCCAGTCTCGAGGGGACAGGGCCCGTTGGCTACACCTTC. It translates to CASLEGTGPVGYTF.

This chain uses TRBV27 with TRBJ1-4, with 7 bases fitting TRBD1. The CDR3 length is 16 residues. Germline CDR1 MNHEY, CDR2 SMNVEV (reference sequence). J lost 8 bases, V lost 6 bases, and 15 bases had no gene match. In nucleotides, the CDR3 is TGTGCCAGCAGGTCTCAGCATCAGGGGGTCGCAGAAAAACTGTTTTTT. It is translated as CASRSQHQGVAEKLFF.

CDR3 DNA: TGCGCCAGCAGCCCTAGCGGGACGTGGCAGTTCTTC. It codes for CASSPSGTWQFF. V is TRBV5-1 and J is TRBJ2-1, with TRBD2 identical over 9 bases. The J segment lost 12 bases and the V segment lost 4 bases, leaving 5 bases of the junction unmatched. The CDR3 runs 12 residues. Germline loops: CDR1 SGHRS, CDR2 YFSETQ.

The chain is built from TRBV28 and TRBJ2-2; D possibly corresponds to TRBD2 (6 bases). Between the trimmed V and J ends, which lost 7 bases and 2 bases, there was a span of 17 bases. The CDR3 is 16 amino acids. CDR1 is MDHEN, CDR2 SYDVKM, per germline. This CDR3 is CASTPTSGENTGELFF. In DNA form, the CDR3 reads TGTGCCAGCACCCCGACTTCGGGGGAAAACACCGGGGAGCTGTTTTTT.

The chain couples TRBV5-6 to TRBJ2-2; 11 nucleotides match TRBD1. After removal of 3 bases from V and 0 bases from J, the junction contained 4 bases not matched to a gene. The CDR3 runs to 17 residues. In germline, CDR1 is SGHDT, CDR2 YYEEEE. The CDR3 spells CASSSRDRGANTGELFF. CDR3 DNA: TGTGCCAGCAGCTCCCGGGACAGGGGGGCGAACACCGGGGAGCTGTTTTTT.

The chain recombines TRBV5-1 with TRBJ1-3; a possible D gene is TRBD1 (5 bases). Germline CDR1 reads SGHRS; CDR2 reads YFSETQ. Deletions cut 7 bases from V and 0 bases from J, with 14 bases between. The CDR3 is 15 amino acids. CDR3 bases: TGCGCCAGCGTCCCCGTAGGGGCCTCTGGAAACACCATATATTTT. This gives the protein CASVPVGASGNTIYF.